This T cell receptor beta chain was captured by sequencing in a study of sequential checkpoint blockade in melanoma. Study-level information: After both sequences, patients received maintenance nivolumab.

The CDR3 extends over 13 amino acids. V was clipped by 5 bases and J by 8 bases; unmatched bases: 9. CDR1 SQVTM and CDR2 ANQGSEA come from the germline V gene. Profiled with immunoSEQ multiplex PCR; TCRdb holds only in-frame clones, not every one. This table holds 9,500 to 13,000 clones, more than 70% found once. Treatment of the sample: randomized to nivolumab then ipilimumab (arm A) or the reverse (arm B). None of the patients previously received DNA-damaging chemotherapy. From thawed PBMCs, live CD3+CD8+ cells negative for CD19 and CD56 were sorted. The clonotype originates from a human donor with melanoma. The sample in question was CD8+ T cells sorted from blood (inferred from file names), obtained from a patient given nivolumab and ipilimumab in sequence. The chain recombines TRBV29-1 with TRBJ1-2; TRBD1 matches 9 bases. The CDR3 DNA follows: TGCAGCGTTCCCCGGGACAGGGTTACGGGCTACACCTTC. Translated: CSVPRDRVTGYTF.